This entry describes one T cell receptor (beta chain). Germline CDR1 is MGHDK and CDR2 is SYGVNS. CDR3 length: 13 amino acids. V was cut by 3 bases and J by 7 bases, with 13 bases left in between. A sample-barcoded 5' primer and a J-beta primer mix were used in a second PCR of roughly 7 to 11 cycles. CDR3-containing paired-end reads numbered at least 2.5 million in each sample. TCRdb re-called the 5' RACE reads through MiXCR, storing one row per CDR3 protein. In the table there are hundreds of thousands of distinct CDR3 sequences, about 53% of which are singletons. The sample is drawn from a study of blood T cells in healthy people across ages. Study at large: Template switching retrieved approximately one barcoded beta molecule for each two T cells.

This clonotype was sampled from a man older than 75 in good health. The sequencing sample was made of blood. The chain carries TRBV25-1 and TRBJ2-7; D perhaps matches TRBD2 (5 bases). CDR3 loop: CASSDPGLGEQYF. The CDR3 nucleotides read TGTGCCAGCAGTGACCCCGGACTTGGGGAGCAGTACTTC.